This T cell receptor beta chain comes out of a study of sequential checkpoint blockade in melanoma. Noted treatment: randomized to nivolumab then ipilimumab (arm A) or the reverse (arm B). Sorted cells were live CD3+CD8+, lacking CD19 and CD56, from PBMCs. CDR3 size: 14 residues. Trimming removed 4 bases at V and 1 base at J, with 11 bases between. Germline V gene data show CDR1 as SGHRS and CDR2 as YFSETQ. The assay was immunoSEQ multiplex PCR, and TCRdb's table has in-frame clones only and misses some. Among several thousand clones listed, more than 55% were seen once. Sequenced material: CD8+ T cells sorted from blood (inferred from file names), taken from a patient given nivolumab and ipilimumab in sequence. V is TRBV5-1 and J is TRBJ1-1; D remains ambiguous. The TCR originated in a human donor with melanoma. CDR3 region: CASSLTRSNTEAFF. The CDR3, as DNA: TGCGCCAGCAGCCTGACACGGTCGAACACTGAAGCTTTCTTT.